The 8 T cell receptor beta chains in this list originate from one sample, sequenced in a study of spatial heterogeneity in lung cancer. Time point noted: sample taken at primary tumor resection. TCRdb analysed the 5' RACE reads with MiXCR anew, one entry per CDR3 protein. The sample lists about 5,800 distinct CDR3 sequences; more than 10% were seen once. Sample: normal lung tissue next to the tumor, taken at surgery. The receptors here all came from a female donor with early-stage non-small cell lung cancer.

This chain connects TRBV20-1 to TRBJ2-3; 7 bases align to TRBD2. The germline gives CDR1 DFQATT, CDR2 SNEGSKA (reference sequence). CDR3 size: 14 residues. V shed 4 bases and J 1 base; nucleotides not matched to a gene: 5. The chain's CDR3 is CSANDAGGTDTQYF. The CDR3 DNA is TGCAGTGCTAACGATGCGGGGGGCACAGATACGCAGTATTTT.

This chain joins TRBV28 and TRBJ2-7; D not resolved. V shed 7 bases and J shed 4 bases, with 11 bases lying between them. CDR1 is MDHEN and CDR2 is SYDVKM in the germline V gene. The CDR3 is 12 amino acids. In DNA, the CDR3 is TGTGCCAGCAAATCTTCACATTACGAGCAGTACTTC. Its translation: CASKSSHYEQYF.

This clonotype was found many times. The chain carries TRBV28 and TRBJ2-7, with TRBD1 identical over 10 bases. Per germline, CDR1 MDHEN and CDR2 SYDVKM. This CDR3 spans 13 amino acids. Trimming at V came to 8 bases and at J to 2 bases, leaving 3 bases not matched to a gene. CDR3 sequence (DNA): TGTGCCAGCTCCGGGACAGGGGCCTACGAGCAGTACGTC. Translation gives CASSGTGAYEQYV.

This clonotype was seen at least ten times. V usage is TRBV5-1 and J usage is TRBJ1-3; 9 nucleotides agree with TRBD1. This CDR3 is 16 amino acids long. V lost 4 bases to trimming and J lost 4 bases; unmatched junction nucleotides: 9. Looked up from germline, CDR1 is SGHRS and CDR2 is YFSETQ. CDR3: CASSPAGTGSGNTIYF. The CDR3 nucleotides are TGCGCCAGCAGCCCCGCCGGGACAGGGTCCGGAAACACCATATATTTT.

The chain combines TRBV12-3 or TRBV12-4 with TRBJ2-5, with D perhaps matching TRBD1 (6 bases). CDR3 size: 13 residues. The V end was cut by 3 bases, the J end by 2 bases, with 7 bases between. For the CDR3, the DNA is TGTGCCAGCAGTTTTGGGACACAAGAGACCCAGTACTTC. This translates into CASSFGTQETQYF.

V is TRBV27 and J is TRBJ2-5; D remains unclear. Germline V gives CDR1 MNHEY, CDR2 SMNVEV (reference sequence). The CDR3 runs 9 residues. Trimming shortened V by 7 bases and J by 7 bases, and 4 bases separated the two germline ends. The CDR3 spells CASKGTQYF. CDR3 DNA: TGTGCCAGCAAAGGGACCCAGTACTTC.

By sample share, this clonotype is medium-sized (0.01 to 0.1%). The gene calls are TRBV7-9 and TRBJ1-2; tentatively, D is TRBD1 (6 bases). Germline V gene lookup returns CDR1 SEHNR and CDR2 FQNEAQ (reference sequence). Between the trimmed V and J ends, which lost 4 bases and 0 bases, there was a span of 12 bases. The CDR3 runs to 15 residues. CDR3 sequence: CASSSRQVANYGYTF. DNA for the CDR3: TGTGCCAGCAGCTCCAGACAGGTTGCTAACTATGGCTACACCTTC.

This clonotype is medium-sized (0.01 to 0.1%). The genes are TRBV29-1 and TRBJ2-4, with D tentatively TRBD1 or TRBD2 (5 bases each). This CDR3 comprises 13 residues. Germline loops: CDR1 SQVTM, CDR2 ANQGSEA. V was trimmed by 4 bases and J by 9 bases, leaving 16 bases between them. The CDR3 spells CSVGGDDAVIQYF. The CDR3 DNA reads TGCAGCGTTGGAGGGGACGATGCGGTCATTCAGTACTTC.